This T cell receptor beta chain was captured in a study of T-cell memory formation after mild COVID-19. TCRdb reprocessed the 5' RACE reads via MiXCR and lists one record per CDR3 protein. The table has about 210,000 distinct CDR3 sequences, over 9.5% seen once. Notes on this clonotype: Antigen unknown.

Germline V gene sequence: CDR1 MNHEY, CDR2 SVGAGI. The CDR3 has 16 residues. V lost 0 bases and J lost 1, with 12 bases in between. Notes on the study in general: Specificity for SARS-CoV-2 was not confirmed among the second-wave clones peaking on day 37.

The sample taken for sequencing was PBMCs or a T cell subset sorted from them (not recorded which). The receptor was isolated from a man younger than 35 who had mild COVID-19 (a few samples of this study predate the infection). Cell type and time point are not known. This chain joins TRBV6-5 and TRBJ2-5, with D perhaps given as TRBD1 or TRBD2 (5 bases each). CDR3 in amino acids: CASSYSRGRLQETQYF. The DNA of the CDR3 is TGTGCCAGCAGTTACTCGAGGGGACGGCTCCAAGAGACCCAGTACTTC.